The rows below give T cell receptor beta chains drawn from one sample of a study of blood T cell repertoires in COVID-19. Profiled with immunoSEQ multiplex PCR; TCRdb holds only in-frame clones, not every one. In the table there are roughly 130,000 clones, 84% of which are singletons. Input material: peripheral blood. The receptors shown here come from a man in his thirties or forties with COVID-19, enrolled during active disease. Each CDR3 is given without its conserved first and last residue. The order of the fields is D gene, CDR3 length, V gene, CDR3 protein. D genes are given only for firm matches.

D gene: -; CDR3 length: 13; V gene: TRBV28; CDR3 protein: ASSYIGIGNQPQH
D gene: -; CDR3 length: 11; V gene: TRBV30; CDR3 protein: AWSWTENTEAF
D gene: TRBD1; CDR3 length: 12; V gene: TRBV19; CDR3 protein: ASRKGARNQPQH
D gene: -; CDR3 length: 13; V gene: TRBV6-2/TRBV6-3; CDR3 protein: ASSRDWSSYNEQF
D gene: TRBD2; CDR3 length: 15; V gene: TRBV4-2; CDR3 protein: ASSQDYRGTSAGELF
D gene: TRBD2; CDR3 length: 10; V gene: TRBV27; CDR3 protein: ASSFSGSEQY
D gene: TRBD1; CDR3 length: 12; V gene: TRBV5-4; CDR3 protein: ASRITGGEETQY
D gene: TRBD2; CDR3 length: 14; V gene: TRBV13; CDR3 protein: ASSLAGSGSRNEQF
D gene: TRBD2; CDR3 length: 12; V gene: TRBV3-1/TRBV3-2; CDR3 protein: ASSQASGNNEQF
D gene: TRBD1; CDR3 length: 11; V gene: TRBV29-1; CDR3 protein: SVRTGGNYGYT
D gene: TRBD2; CDR3 length: 12; V gene: TRBV3-1/TRBV3-2; CDR3 protein: ASSQGLEGTSVV
D gene: TRBD1; CDR3 length: 11; V gene: TRBV29-1; CDR3 protein: SVLVTGRTEAF
D gene: -; CDR3 length: 9; V gene: TRBV28; CDR3 protein: ASSSYSEQY
D gene: -; CDR3 length: 11; V gene: TRBV5-1; CDR3 protein: ASSGDGSYEQY